The following is a T cell receptor beta chain sequence with its context. The antigen is unknown. The source of the sample is a study of T cell responses to AZD1222 COVID-19 vaccine. Broader study findings: Vaccine-related CD4 TCRs covered spike, predominating at 160-218 and 743-854. It should be noted that donors were predominantly white British and more often female, and clonal diversity was possibly underestimated.

Measured with immunoSEQ multiplex PCR; TCRdb has only the in-frame clones, and not every one. There are some 100,000 clones in the sample; roughly 89% occur only once, and over 15% lies in the top ten. This CDR3 region has 16 residues. V was pared by 2 bases and J by 6 bases, with 17 bases between. Germline lookup yields CDR1 SGDLS and CDR2 YYNGEE. The clonotype comes from an adult in good health. J is TRBJ1-4 and V is TRBV9; weak D call: TRBD1 (6 bases). Sample: peripheral blood, taken on day 0 of AZD1222 vaccination. CDR3 nucleotides: TGTGCCAGCAGCGTGGGCTCGACGCCAGGGGATGAAAAACTGTTTTTT. Amino acids: CASSVGSTPGDEKLFF. Complete variable domain (other parts from reference TRBV9 and TRBJ1-4): DSGVTQTPKHLITATGQRVTLRCSPRSGDLSVYWYQQSLDQGLQFLIQYYNGEERAKGNILERFSAQQFPDLHSELNLSSLELGDSALYFCASSVGSTPGDEKLFFGSGTQLSVL.